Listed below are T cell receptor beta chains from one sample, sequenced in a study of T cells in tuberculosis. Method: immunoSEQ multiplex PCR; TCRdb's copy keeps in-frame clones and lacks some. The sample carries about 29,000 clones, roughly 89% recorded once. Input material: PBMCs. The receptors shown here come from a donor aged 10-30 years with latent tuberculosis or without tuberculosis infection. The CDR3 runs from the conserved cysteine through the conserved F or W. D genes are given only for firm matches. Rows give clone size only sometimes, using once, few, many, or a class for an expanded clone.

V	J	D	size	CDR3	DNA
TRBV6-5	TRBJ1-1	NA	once	CASLTYVRERTEAFF	TGTGCCAGCCTCACCTATGTCCGGGAACGGACTGAAGCTTTCTTT
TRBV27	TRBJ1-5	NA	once	CASSLSISTPELQHF	TGTGCCAGCAGTTTATCGATTAGTACTCCCGAACTCCAGCATTTT
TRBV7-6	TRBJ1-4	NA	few	CASSLQGPGEKLFF	TGTGCCAGCAGCCTACAGGGTCCGGGTGAAAAACTGTTTTTT
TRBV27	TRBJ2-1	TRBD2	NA	CASSVHRLAGGYNEQFF	TGTGCCAGCAGTGTTCATAGACTAGCGGGGGGCTACAATGAGCAGTTCTTC
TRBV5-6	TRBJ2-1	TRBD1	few	CASSLETGYNEQFF	TGTGCCAGCAGCTTGGAGACAGGGTACAATGAGCAGTTCTTC
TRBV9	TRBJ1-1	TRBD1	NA	CASSLGQGWTTEAFF	TGTGCCAGCAGCCTCGGACAGGGATGGACCACTGAAGCTTTCTTT
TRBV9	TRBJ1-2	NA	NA	CASSAGGAEIIFRYGYTF	TGTGCCAGCAGCGCCGGGGGGGCAGAAATAATTTTTCGGTATGGCTACACCTTC
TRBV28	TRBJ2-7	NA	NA	CASSWRGREQYF	TGTGCCAGCAGTTGGAGGGGCCGCGAGCAGTACTTC
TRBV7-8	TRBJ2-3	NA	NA	CASSLTWGGLRKDTQYF	TGTGCCAGCAGCCTCACGTGGGGGGGGCTCAGGAAAGATACGCAGTATTTT
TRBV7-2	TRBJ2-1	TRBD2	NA	CASSPQAGGRYNEQFF	TGTGCCAGCAGCCCGCAAGCGGGGGGGCGCTACAATGAGCAGTTCTTC
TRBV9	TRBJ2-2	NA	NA	CASSPGGGVNTGELFF	TGTGCCAGCAGCCCAGGAGGGGGCGTGAACACCGGGGAGCTGTTTTTT
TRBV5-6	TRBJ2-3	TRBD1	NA	CASSSSGTGVGTDTQYF	TGTGCCAGCAGCTCATCCGGGACAGGGGTGGGTACAGATACGCAGTATTTT
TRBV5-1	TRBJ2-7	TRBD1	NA	CASSLATVTGSLEQYF	TGCGCCAGCAGCTTGGCCACCGTGACAGGGTCCCTCGAGCAGTACTTC
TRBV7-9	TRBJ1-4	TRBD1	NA	CASSTRGTGLEKLFF	TGTGCCAGCAGCACCCGCGGGACAGGGCTCGAAAAACTGTTTTTT
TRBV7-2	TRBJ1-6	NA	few	CASSDWLGRRDSPLHF	TGTGCCAGCAGCGATTGGCTGGGGAGGAGAGATTCACCCCTCCACTTT
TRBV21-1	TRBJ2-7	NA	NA	CASSTGLAGAYEQYF	TGTGCCAGCAGCACTGGACTAGCGGGAGCCTACGAGCAGTACTTC
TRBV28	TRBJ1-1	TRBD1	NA	CASTTGGEVTEAFF	TGTGCCAGCACGACAGGGGGCGAAGTAACTGAAGCTTTCTTT
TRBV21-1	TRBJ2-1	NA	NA	CASSKGQGLGNEQFF	TGTGCCAGCAGCAAGGGACAGGGGTTAGGCAATGAGCAGTTCTTC
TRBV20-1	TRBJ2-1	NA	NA	CSASRGNEQFF	TGCAGTGCTAGCAGGGGCAATGAGCAGTTCTTC
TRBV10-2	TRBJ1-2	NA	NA	CASSGGLETVNYGYTF	TGCGCCAGCAGTGGGGGGCTCGAGACAGTAAACTATGGCTACACCTTC
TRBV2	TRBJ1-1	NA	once	CASLGGTREAFF	TGTGCCAGTCTGGGGGGGACCCGTGAAGCTTTCTTT
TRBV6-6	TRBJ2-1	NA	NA	CASRVRYLKDNEQFF	TGTGCCAGCAGGGTCAGGTACCTGAAGGACAATGAGCAGTTCTTC
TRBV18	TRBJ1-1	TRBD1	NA	CASSPPQGARGTEAFF	TGTGCCAGCTCTCCGCCGCAGGGGGCGCGAGGGACTGAAGCTTTCTTT
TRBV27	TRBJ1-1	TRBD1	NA	CASSVRQGVNTEAFF	TGTGCCAGCAGTGTTCGACAGGGGGTGAACACTGAAGCTTTCTTT
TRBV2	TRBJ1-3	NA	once	CASSEGLNSGNTIYF	TGTGCCAGCAGCGAGGGACTGAACTCTGGAAACACCATATATTTT
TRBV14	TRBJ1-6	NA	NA	CASSQVAMWAWDSPLHF	TGTGCCAGCAGCCAAGTGGCAATGTGGGCTTGGGATTCACCCCTCCACTTT
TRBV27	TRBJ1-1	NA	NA	CASERAGEENTEAFF	TGTGCCAGCGAGCGCGCAGGGGAAGAGAACACTGAAGCTTTCTTT
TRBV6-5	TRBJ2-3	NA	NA	CASSPSRIGTDTQYF	TGTGCCAGCAGTCCCAGCCGGATCGGGACAGATACGCAGTATTTT